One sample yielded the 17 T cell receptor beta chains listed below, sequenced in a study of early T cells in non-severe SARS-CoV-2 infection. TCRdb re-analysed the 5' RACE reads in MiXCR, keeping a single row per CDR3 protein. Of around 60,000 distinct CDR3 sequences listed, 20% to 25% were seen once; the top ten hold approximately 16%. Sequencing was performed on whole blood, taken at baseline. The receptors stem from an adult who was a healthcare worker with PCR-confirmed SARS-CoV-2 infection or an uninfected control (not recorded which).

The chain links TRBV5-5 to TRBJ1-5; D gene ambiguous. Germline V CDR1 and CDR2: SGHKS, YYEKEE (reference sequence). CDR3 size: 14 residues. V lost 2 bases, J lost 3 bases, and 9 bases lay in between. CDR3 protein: CASSFAVPNQPQHF. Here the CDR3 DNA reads TGTGCCAGCAGCTTCGCAGTCCCCAATCAGCCCCAGCATTTT.

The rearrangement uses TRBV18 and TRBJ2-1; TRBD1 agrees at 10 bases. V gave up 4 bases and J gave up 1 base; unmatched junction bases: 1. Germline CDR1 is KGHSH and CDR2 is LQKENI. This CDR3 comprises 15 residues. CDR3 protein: CASSRDRGSYNEQFF. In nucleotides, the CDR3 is TGTGCCAGCTCACGGGACAGGGGTTCCTACAATGAGCAGTTCTTC.

The CDR3 bases are TGTGCCAGCAGCTTGCACAGGGCCCAAGAGACCCAGTACTTC. Protein product: CASSLHRAQETQYF. This rearrangement joins TRBV5-4 to TRBJ2-5; TRBD1 is a possible D gene (6 bases). This CDR3 is built from 14 residues. The germline CDR1 and CDR2 sequences are SGHNT and YYREEE (reference sequence). V lost 1 base and J lost 1, with 8 bases in between.

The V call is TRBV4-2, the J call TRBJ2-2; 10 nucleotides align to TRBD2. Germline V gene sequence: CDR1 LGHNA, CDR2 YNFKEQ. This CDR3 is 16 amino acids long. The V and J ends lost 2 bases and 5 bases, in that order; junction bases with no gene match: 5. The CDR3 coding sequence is TGTGCCAGCAGCCAAAGCCTAGCGGGGGTGACCGGGGAGCTGTTTTTT. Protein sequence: CASSQSLAGVTGELFF.

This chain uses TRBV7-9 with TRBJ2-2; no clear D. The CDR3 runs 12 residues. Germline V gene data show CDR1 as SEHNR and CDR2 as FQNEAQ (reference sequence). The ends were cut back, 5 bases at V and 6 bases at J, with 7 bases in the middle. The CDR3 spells CASSLGPGELFF. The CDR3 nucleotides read TGTGCCAGCAGCCTAGGTCCCGGGGAGCTGTTTTTT.

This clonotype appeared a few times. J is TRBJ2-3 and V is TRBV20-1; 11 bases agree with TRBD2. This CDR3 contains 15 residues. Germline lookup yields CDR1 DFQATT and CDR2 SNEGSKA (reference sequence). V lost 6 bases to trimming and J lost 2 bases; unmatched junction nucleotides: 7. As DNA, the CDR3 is TGCAGTGCAGCCGGTAGCGGGGGGGCCACAGATACGCAGTATTTT. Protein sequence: CSAAGSGGATDTQYF.

DNA for the CDR3: TGCGCCAGCAGCTTCCGGACTGCCCCCAATGAGCAGTTCTTC. Its translation is CASSFRTAPNEQFF. The chain employs TRBV5-1 and TRBJ2-1; D may be TRBD2 (5 bases). The CDR3 has 14 amino acids. CDR1 and CDR2 from the germline V gene are SGHRS and YFSETQ. The V end was cut by 2 bases, the J end by 6 bases, with 12 bases between.

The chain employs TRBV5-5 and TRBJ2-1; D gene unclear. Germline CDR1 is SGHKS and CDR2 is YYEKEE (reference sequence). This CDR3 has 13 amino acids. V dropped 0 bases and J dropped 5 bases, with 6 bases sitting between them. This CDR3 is CASSLARNNEQFF. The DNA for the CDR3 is TGTGCCAGCAGCTTGGCGAGAAACAATGAGCAGTTCTTC.

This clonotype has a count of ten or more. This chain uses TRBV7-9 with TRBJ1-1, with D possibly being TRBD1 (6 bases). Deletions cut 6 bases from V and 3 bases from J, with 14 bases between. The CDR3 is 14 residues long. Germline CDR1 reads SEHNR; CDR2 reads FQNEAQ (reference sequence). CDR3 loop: CASSERGVDTEAFF. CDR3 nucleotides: TGTGCCAGCAGTGAAAGGGGGGTTGACACTGAAGCTTTCTTT.

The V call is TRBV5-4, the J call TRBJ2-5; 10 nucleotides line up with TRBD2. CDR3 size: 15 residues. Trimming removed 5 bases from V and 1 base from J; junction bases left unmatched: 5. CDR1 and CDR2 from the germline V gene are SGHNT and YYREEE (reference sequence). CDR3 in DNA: TGTGCCAGCAGTAGAACTAGCGGGGCCCAAGAGACCCAGTACTTC. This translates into CASSRTSGAQETQYF.

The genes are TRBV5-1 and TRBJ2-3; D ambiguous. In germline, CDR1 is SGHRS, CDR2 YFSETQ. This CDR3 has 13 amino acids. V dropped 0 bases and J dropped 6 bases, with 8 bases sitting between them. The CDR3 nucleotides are TGCGCCAGCAGCTTGGGGGAAAGGGATACGCAGTATTTT. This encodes CASSLGERDTQYF.

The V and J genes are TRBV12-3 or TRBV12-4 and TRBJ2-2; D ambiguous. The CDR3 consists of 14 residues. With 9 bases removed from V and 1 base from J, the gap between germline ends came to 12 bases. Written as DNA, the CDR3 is TGTGCCAGTTCCCGAGAGGTGAACACCGGGGAGCTGTTTTTT. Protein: CASSREVNTGELFF.

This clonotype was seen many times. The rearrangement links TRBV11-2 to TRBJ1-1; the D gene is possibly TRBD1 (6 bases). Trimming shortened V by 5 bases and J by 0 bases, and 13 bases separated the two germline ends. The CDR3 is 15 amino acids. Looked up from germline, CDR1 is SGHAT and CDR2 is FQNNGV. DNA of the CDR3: TGTGCCAGCAGCATTGTGACAGGTATGAACACTGAAGCTTTCTTT. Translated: CASSIVTGMNTEAFF.

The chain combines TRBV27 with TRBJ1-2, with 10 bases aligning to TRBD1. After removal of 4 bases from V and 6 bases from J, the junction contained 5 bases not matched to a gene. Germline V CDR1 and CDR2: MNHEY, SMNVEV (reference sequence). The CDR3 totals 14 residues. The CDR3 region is CASSYDRGRNGYTF. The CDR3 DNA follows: TGTGCCAGCAGTTACGACAGGGGGCGCAATGGCTACACCTTC.

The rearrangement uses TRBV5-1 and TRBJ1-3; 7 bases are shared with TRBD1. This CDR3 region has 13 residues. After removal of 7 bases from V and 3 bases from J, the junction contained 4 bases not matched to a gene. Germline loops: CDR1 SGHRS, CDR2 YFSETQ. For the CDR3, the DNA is TGCGCCAGCTCAGGGGGAAATGGAAACACCATATATTTT. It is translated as CASSGGNGNTIYF.

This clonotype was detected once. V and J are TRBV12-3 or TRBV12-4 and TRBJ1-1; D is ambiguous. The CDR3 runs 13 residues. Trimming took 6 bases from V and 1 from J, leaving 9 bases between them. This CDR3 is CASRPRRNTEAFF. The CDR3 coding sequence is TGTGCCAGCAGACCACGAAGGAACACTGAAGCTTTCTTT.

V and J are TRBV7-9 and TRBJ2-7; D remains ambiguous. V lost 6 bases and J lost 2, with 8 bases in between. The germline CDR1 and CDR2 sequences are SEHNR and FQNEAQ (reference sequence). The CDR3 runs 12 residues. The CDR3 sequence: CASSQQAYEQYF. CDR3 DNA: TGTGCCAGCAGTCAACAAGCCTACGAGCAGTACTTC.